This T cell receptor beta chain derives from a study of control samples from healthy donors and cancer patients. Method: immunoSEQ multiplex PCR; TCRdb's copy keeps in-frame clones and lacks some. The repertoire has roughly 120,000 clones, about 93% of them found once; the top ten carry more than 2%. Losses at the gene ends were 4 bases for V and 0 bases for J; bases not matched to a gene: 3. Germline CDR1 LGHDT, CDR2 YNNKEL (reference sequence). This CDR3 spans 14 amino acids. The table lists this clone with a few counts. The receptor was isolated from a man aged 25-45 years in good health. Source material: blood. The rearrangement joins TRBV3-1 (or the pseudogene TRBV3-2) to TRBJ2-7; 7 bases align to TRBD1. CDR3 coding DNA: TGTGCCAGCAGCCCCGGGACAGACTCCTACGAGCAGTACTTC. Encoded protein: CASSPGTDSYEQYF.